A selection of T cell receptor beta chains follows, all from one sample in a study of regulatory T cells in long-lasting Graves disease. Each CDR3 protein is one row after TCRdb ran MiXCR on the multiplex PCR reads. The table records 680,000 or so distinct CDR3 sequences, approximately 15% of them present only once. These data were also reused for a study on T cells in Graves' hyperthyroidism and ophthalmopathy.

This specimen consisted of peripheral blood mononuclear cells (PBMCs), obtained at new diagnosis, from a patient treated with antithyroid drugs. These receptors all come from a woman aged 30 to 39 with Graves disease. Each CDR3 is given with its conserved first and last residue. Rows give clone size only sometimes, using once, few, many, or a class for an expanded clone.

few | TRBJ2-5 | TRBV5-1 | CASSYETGQETQYF
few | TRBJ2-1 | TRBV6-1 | CASSRTMTRESNNEQFF
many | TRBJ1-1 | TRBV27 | CASRTGSGNTEAFF
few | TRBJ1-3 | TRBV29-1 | CSGYRGNTIYF
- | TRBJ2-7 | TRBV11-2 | CASSSTLRNEQYF
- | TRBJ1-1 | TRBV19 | CASSTSPDTEAFF
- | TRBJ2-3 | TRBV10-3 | CAISESLTDTQYF
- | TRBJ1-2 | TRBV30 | CAWSVSGSDLANYGYTF
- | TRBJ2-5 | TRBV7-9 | CAGTDSRQETQYF
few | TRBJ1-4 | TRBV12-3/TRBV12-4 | CASSLFFGTTNEKLFF
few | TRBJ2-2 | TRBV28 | CALGGRDGELFF
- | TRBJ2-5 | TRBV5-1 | CASSLVSRGTETQYF